This T cell receptor (beta chain) derives from a study of T-cell reconstitution after alpha-beta-depleted transplantation in children. This clonotype has ten or more counts. TCRbeta library construction was performed incorporating unique molecular identifiers. TCRdb reanalysed the PCR reads using MiXCR and keeps one entry per CDR3 protein. The sample yields about 270,000 distinct CDR3 sequences, 9.9% seen once. The V end was cut by 5 bases, the J end by 1 base, with 5 bases between. Germline CDR1 and CDR2: SNHLY and FYNNEI. The CDR3 has 12 amino acids. The clonotype originates from a human donor who donated a stem cell graft to a child with SCID. The rearrangement uses TRBV2 and TRBJ2-5, with no clear D. Sequencing was performed on PBMCs from the stem cell graft donor, taken from the stem cell graft. This chain's CDR3 is CASSSLQETQYF. CDR3 bases: TGTGCCAGCAGTTCCCTCCAAGAGACCCAGTACTTC.